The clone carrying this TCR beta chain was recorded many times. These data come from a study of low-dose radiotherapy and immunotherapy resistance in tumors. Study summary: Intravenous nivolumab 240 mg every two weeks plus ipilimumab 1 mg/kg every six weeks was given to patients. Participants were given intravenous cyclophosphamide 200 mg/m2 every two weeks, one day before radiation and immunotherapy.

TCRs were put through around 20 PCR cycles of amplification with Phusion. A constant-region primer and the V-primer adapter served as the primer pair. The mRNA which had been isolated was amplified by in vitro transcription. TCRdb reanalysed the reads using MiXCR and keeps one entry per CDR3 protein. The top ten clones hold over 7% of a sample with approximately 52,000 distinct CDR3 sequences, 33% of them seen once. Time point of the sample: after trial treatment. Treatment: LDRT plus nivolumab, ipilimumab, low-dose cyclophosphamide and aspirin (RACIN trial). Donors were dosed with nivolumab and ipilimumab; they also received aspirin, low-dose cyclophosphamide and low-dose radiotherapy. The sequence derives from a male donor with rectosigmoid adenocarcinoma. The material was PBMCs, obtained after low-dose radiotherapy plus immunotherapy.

The CDR3 is CASSHFRPSGSRDTQYF. The CDR3 nucleotides are TGTGCCAGCAGCCATTTTCGGCCCAGCGGCTCACGGGATACGCAGTATTTT. V and J are TRBV7-2 and TRBJ2-3, with TRBD2 as a possible D gene (5 bases). Germline lookup yields CDR1 SGHTA and CDR2 FQGNSA. The CDR3 contains 17 residues. The ends were cut back, 5 bases at V and 6 bases at J, with 24 bases in the middle.